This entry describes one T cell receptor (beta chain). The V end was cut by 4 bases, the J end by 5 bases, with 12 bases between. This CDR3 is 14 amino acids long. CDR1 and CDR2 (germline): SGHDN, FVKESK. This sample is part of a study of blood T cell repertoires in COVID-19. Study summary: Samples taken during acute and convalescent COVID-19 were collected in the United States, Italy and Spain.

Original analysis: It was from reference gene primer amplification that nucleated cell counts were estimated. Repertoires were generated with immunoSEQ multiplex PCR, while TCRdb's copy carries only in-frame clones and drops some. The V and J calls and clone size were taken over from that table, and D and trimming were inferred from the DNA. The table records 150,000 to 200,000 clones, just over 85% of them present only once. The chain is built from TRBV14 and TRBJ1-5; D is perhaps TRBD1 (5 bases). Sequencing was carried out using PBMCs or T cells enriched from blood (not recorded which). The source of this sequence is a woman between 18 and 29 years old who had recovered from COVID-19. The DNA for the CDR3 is TGTGCCAGCAGCCCAGCGGGGGTCCATCAGCCCCAGCATTTT. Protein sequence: CASSPAGVHQPQHF.